This TCR beta chain came from a study of monozygotic twins with inflammatory bowel disease. The RNA usage for each TCR library was roughly 3,700 ng of total RNA. After re-calling the 5' RACE reads, TCRdb lists one entry per CDR3 protein, DNA absent. The sample holds 110,000 to 150,000 distinct CDR3 sequences. Findings of the study overall: Fewer clonotypes were shared with others by IBD patients than by healthy twins, especially with disease activity. Patients received differing immunosuppressive treatments, which may have added variability to their repertoires. There was no support for any single strong signal or clonotype associated with IBD.

The germline CDR1 and CDR2 sequences are SGDLS and YYNGEE. The CDR3 is made up of 15 amino acids. On this clonotype itself: Its antigen remains unknown.

The sequence derives from a human donor with ulcerative colitis or Crohn's disease, or a healthy co-twin of an affected twin (not recorded which). Sequenced: blood. The chain carries TRBV9 and TRBJ2-5; TCRdb's D gene call, TRBD2, goes unchecked for lack of DNA. CDR3 loop: CASSVGGSGRETQYF. The full variable domain, with the rest looked up from reference TRBV9 and TRBJ2-5, is DSGVTQTPKHLITATGQRVTLRCSPRSGDLSVYWYQQSLDQGLQFLIQYYNGEERAKGNILERFSAQQFPDLHSELNLSSLELGDSALYFCASSVGGSGRETQYFGPGTRLLVL.